The rows below give T cell receptor beta chains drawn from one sample of a study of identical twins. Each CDR3 protein gets one entry after TCRdb re-called the 5' RACE reads with MiXCR. The sample contains roughly 570,000 distinct CDR3 sequences, approximately 9.6% of which appear only once. This sample was shared with a second study, whose subject was yellow fever vaccine responses in identical twins.

The material sequenced was PBMCs. The receptor set was obtained from a young woman in good health. CDR3s include the opening cysteine and the closing phenylalanine or tryptophan. Only some rows state a clone size, as once, few, many or a class for expanded clones.

TRBJ1-5 | - | 15 | TRBV5-6 | CASSLVRNSNQPQHF
TRBJ2-3 | many | 21 | TRBV11-2 | CASSLEKPTTSGIASTDTQYF
TRBJ2-1 | - | 17 | TRBV15 | CATSRRARGGTYNEQFF
TRBJ2-7 | few | 13 | TRBV6-2/TRBV6-3 | CASSYFGSWEQYF
TRBJ2-4 | - | 17 | TRBV12-5 | CASGLVPVGEGWNIQYF
TRBJ2-2 | few | 16 | TRBV5-1 | CASSFIETKNTGELFF
TRBJ1-1 | - | 14 | TRBV2 | CASSGGLSRDEAFF
TRBJ2-3 | many | 16 | TRBV15 | CATRPVGAGPSDTQYF
TRBJ2-3 | many | 13 | TRBV11-3 | CASSLDLVATQYF
TRBJ2-1 | - | 16 | TRBV5-6 | CASSSAYRNSYNEQFF
TRBJ1-6 | many | 16 | TRBV4-1 | CASSQVQGVIDSPLHF
TRBJ2-7 | many | 15 | TRBV6-5 | CASSYSRGGAYEQYF
TRBJ2-2 | many | 13 | TRBV5-1 | CASSLEGGGELFF
TRBJ2-7 | many | 13 | TRBV6-2/TRBV6-3 | CASKFGAHDEQYF
TRBJ1-2 | - | 14 | TRBV27 | CASSYTGGRYGYTF
TRBJ2-5 | many | 16 | TRBV5-1 | CASSPMGLAGVETQYF
TRBJ2-1 | - | 15 | TRBV11-3 | CASSISSGAWGEQFF
TRBJ2-2 | few | 16 | TRBV4-3 | CASSQALADGTGELFF
TRBJ2-6 | - | 15 | TRBV7-9 | CASSLATGGANVLTF
TRBJ2-3 | - | 16 | TRBV20-1 | CSARDPGQPKKDTQYF
TRBJ2-7 | - | 16 | TRBV11-2 | CASSLTSGGVGYEQYF
TRBJ2-1 | many | 17 | TRBV10-1 | CASSYNLETGGYNEQFF
TRBJ1-3 | - | 17 | TRBV30 | CAWSVSLTEASGNTIYF
TRBJ2-7 | - | 14 | TRBV30 | CAWRISGQSDEQYF
TRBJ2-3 | few | 16 | TRBV12-3/TRBV12-4 | CASRKRGGLGTDTQYF
TRBJ2-3 | - | 19 | TRBV4-3 | CASSQDGPPTSGRSGTQYF
TRBJ2-3 | many | 15 | TRBV7-7 | CASSLSTTSTDTQYF
TRBJ2-1 | few | 14 | TRBV4-3 | CASSQDGGLNEQFF
TRBJ1-1 | - | 15 | TRBV7-2 | CASSLLDGIPTEAFF
TRBJ2-2 | - | 16 | TRBV4-2 | CASRENRALSSKELFF
TRBJ1-5 | - | 15 | TRBV6-2/TRBV6-3 | CASSGAQAGNQPQHF
TRBJ2-7 | few | 15 | TRBV29-1 | CSVAGTSGNTYEQYF
TRBJ2-7 | once | 15 | TRBV20-1 | CSARPAPAAPYEQYF
TRBJ2-5 | many | 15 | TRBV29-1 | CSVVLTGPSQETQYF
TRBJ2-1 | few | 15 | TRBV5-1 | CASSLDGQTYNEQFF
TRBJ1-2 | - | 12 | TRBV30 | CAWSHRTAGYTF
TRBJ2-7 | - | 14 | TRBV4-3 | CASSQDTGSHEQYF